These 20 T cell receptor beta chains share one sample of origin, sequenced in a study of beta chain features in type 1 diabetes. cDNA synthesis used the whole RNA isolate, giving expressed TCRB sequences. Sequencing used immunoSEQ multiplex PCR; TCRdb keeps in-frame clones, though not all of them. Of about 340,000 clones in the sample, around 8.5% are singletons; the top ten hold 0.95% to 1.1%. What these receptors recognize is not known. Findings of the study overall: Shortening that was moderate but significant affected the TCRB CDR3s of Type 1 diabetes patients in all four CD4+ subsets.

Material for sequencing was central memory CD4+ T cells from blood. These receptors came from a man aged 30-40 years with type 1 diabetes.

This clone was seen a few times. The chain links TRBV7-8 to TRBJ1-3, with unresolved D. Germline CDR1 is SGHVS and CDR2 is FQNEAQ. The germline V and J ends were trimmed by 5 bases and 4 bases, with 9 bases remaining between them. This CDR3 contains 13 residues. The CDR3 region has the DNA TGTGCCAGCAGCCCCGGAGTGGGAAACACCATATATTTT. This sequence encodes CASSPGVGNTIYF.

The chain employs TRBV25-1 and TRBJ2-2; possible D gene TRBD2, 5 bases. CDR1 and CDR2 (germline): MGHDK, SYGVNS. The CDR3 has 15 amino acids. V was cut by 7 bases and J by 0 bases, with 12 bases left in between. This CDR3 reads CASKGAGANTGELFF. The CDR3 DNA reads TGTGCCAGCAAGGGTGCGGGCGCGAACACCGGGGAGCTGTTTTTT.

J is TRBJ2-5 and V is TRBV5-1; D possibly matches TRBD1 or TRBD2 (5 bases each). The CDR3 contains 14 residues. Trimming took off 5 bases at V and 8 bases at J, with 19 bases between the two ends. Per the germline V gene, CDR1 is SGHRS and CDR2 is YFSETQ. DNA of the CDR3: TGCGCCAGCAGTTCAGGGACGGAGGAGCGCACCCAGTACTTC. Protein product: CASSSGTEERTQYF.

This chain joins TRBV9 and TRBJ2-2; D is uncertain. The CDR3 is 14 residues long. Trimming took 3 bases from V and 2 from J, leaving 8 bases between them. Germline V gene lookup returns CDR1 SGDLS and CDR2 YYNGEE. CDR3 sequence (DNA): TGTGCCAGCAGCGCCAATCCTAACACCGGGGAGCTGTTTTTT. Translating it yields CASSANPNTGELFF.

This clone appeared a few times. V and J are TRBV30 and TRBJ1-1, with a tentative D call TRBD1 (5 bases). V lost 0 bases and J lost 4, with 9 bases in between. This CDR3 has 13 residues. Germline CDR1 and CDR2: GTSNPN and SVGIG (reference sequence). The CDR3 is CAWSVEQGTEAFF. The CDR3 DNA reads as TGTGCCTGGAGTGTAGAGCAGGGCACTGAAGCTTTCTTT.

The V gene is TRBV10-3, the J gene TRBJ2-5; 11 nucleotides match TRBD2. The CDR3 is 16 residues long. Germline CDR1 ENHRY, CDR2 SYGVKD. After removal of 5 bases from V and 2 bases from J, the junction contained 7 bases not matched to a gene. The CDR3 DNA reads as TGTGCCATCAGTTCTTCTAGCGGGGGGCTTCAAGAGACCCAGTACTTC. Protein: CAISSSSGGLQETQYF.

This clone has a handful of counts. The chain links TRBV25-1 to TRBJ1-1; 9 bases align to TRBD1. Germline V gene data show CDR1 as MGHDK and CDR2 as SYGVNS. The CDR3 runs 14 residues. Trimming at V came to 6 bases and at J to 6 bases, leaving 8 bases not matched to a gene. CDR3 DNA: TGTGCCAGCAGCATCACAGGGGGCGCGGCTGAAGCTTTCTTT. It is translated as CASSITGGAAEAFF.

In its sample, this clone was seen a few times. The chain employs TRBV5-6 and TRBJ1-1, with no clear D. This CDR3 contains 12 residues. Trimming removed 6 bases at V and 3 bases at J, with 9 bases between. Germline V lookup: CDR1 SGHDT, CDR2 YYEEEE. The DNA for the CDR3 is TGTGCCAGCACTGAAAGAGACACTGAAGCTTTCTTT. Protein sequence: CASTERDTEAFF.

This rearrangement joins TRBV7-8 to TRBJ1-2; D remains ambiguous. The CDR3 is 14 amino acids. The germline CDR1 and CDR2 sequences are SGHVS and FQNEAQ. The V end was cut by 0 bases, the J end by 8 bases, with 13 bases between. CDR3 bases: TGTGCCAGCAGCTTAGCGGGCGGCTTGGGAGGCTACACCTTC. It codes for CASSLAGGLGGYTF.

This clone was detected only a few times. V and J are TRBV18 and TRBJ2-7, with TRBD1 identical over 8 bases. Germline CDR1 and CDR2: KGHSH and LQKENI. With V trimmed by 6 bases and J by 6 bases, 4 bases remained unmatched. The CDR3 runs to 12 residues. In DNA form, the CDR3 reads TGTGCCAGCTCCCTGGACAGGGTCGAGCAGTACTTC. Its translation: CASSLDRVEQYF.

V is TRBV5-6 and J is TRBJ1-1; the D is unclear. This CDR3 region has 14 residues. The germline V and J ends were trimmed by 0 bases and 2 bases, with 8 bases remaining between them. The germline V gene encodes CDR1 SGHDT and CDR2 YYEEEE. This CDR3 is CASSLDWGNTEAFF. The CDR3 DNA follows: TGTGCCAGCAGCTTGGACTGGGGAAACACTGAAGCTTTCTTT.

This clone was recorded many times. The DNA for the CDR3 is TGTGCCAGCAGCCGTAGAGCAGGACTAGCGGACACAGATACGCAGTATTTT. It is translated as CASSRRAGLADTDTQYF. The chain combines TRBV7-2 with TRBJ2-3; 10 nucleotides align to TRBD2. The CDR3 runs to 17 residues. The germline V gene encodes CDR1 SGHTA and CDR2 FQGNSA. V lost 5 bases and J lost 2; bases outside the gene matches: 10.

The V and J genes are TRBV18 and TRBJ2-7, with 9 bases lining up with TRBD1. With V trimmed by 6 bases and J by 8 bases, 8 bases remained unmatched. This CDR3 spans 13 amino acids. Germline V gives CDR1 KGHSH, CDR2 LQKENI. CDR3 protein: CASSPEDRGKQYF. In nucleotides, the CDR3 is TGTGCCAGCTCGCCGGAGGACAGGGGTAAGCAGTACTTC.

This chain connects TRBV7-9 to TRBJ2-7; tentatively, D is TRBD1 or TRBD2 (6 bases each). Trimming cost V 4 bases and J 6 bases, with 13 bases left between them. The CDR3 consists of 13 residues. Per germline, CDR1 SEHNR and CDR2 FQNEAQ (reference sequence). The CDR3 coding sequence is TGTGCCAGCAGCTCGGGCCGGGGGCCCGAGCAGTACTTC. This codes for CASSSGRGPEQYF.

The rearrangement uses TRBV9 and TRBJ2-3; possibly TRBD1 or TRBD2 for D (7 bases each). V lost 2 bases, J lost 5 bases, and 12 bases lay in between. This CDR3 is built from 14 residues. CDR1 is SGDLS and CDR2 is YYNGEE in the germline V gene. In nucleotides, the CDR3 is TGTGCCAGCAGCGTTCAGGGGGGGCGAGATACGCAGTATTTT. It encodes CASSVQGGRDTQYF.

In this sample, this clone turned up a few times. The rearrangement uses TRBV25-1 and TRBJ1-1; the match to TRBD1 covers 8 bases. The CDR3 is made up of 13 amino acids. CDR1 MGHDK and CDR2 SYGVNS come from the germline V gene. Germline trimming cut 9 bases from V and 7 bases from J; bases unmatched to any gene: 10. CDR3 sequence reads: CASGLTGENEAFF. Written as DNA, the CDR3 is TGTGCCAGTGGACTGACAGGGGAGAATGAAGCTTTCTTT.

The chain combines TRBV6-6 with TRBJ2-1; 7 nucleotides match TRBD2. Germline CDR1 is MNHNY and CDR2 is SVGAGI (reference sequence). Losses at the gene ends were 4 bases for V and 4 bases for J; bases not matched to a gene: 10. The CDR3 runs to 16 residues. The CDR3 sequence is CASSSHSLAAYNEQFF. The CDR3 DNA sequence: TGTGCCAGCAGTTCCCACTCTCTAGCGGCATACAATGAGCAGTTCTTC.

The chain uses TRBV9 and TRBJ2-1, with D tentatively TRBD1 or TRBD2 (5 bases each). V lost 0 bases and J lost 0, with 13 bases in between. The CDR3 is made up of 17 amino acids. CDR1 SGDLS and CDR2 YYNGEE come from the germline V gene. The CDR3 spells CASSVEAGTSSYNEQFF. The CDR3 nucleotides are TGTGCCAGCAGCGTAGAGGCAGGGACGAGCTCCTACAATGAGCAGTTCTTC.

This clone was counted many times. V gene TRBV11-2 combines with J gene TRBJ2-3; a weak D match, TRBD2 (6 bases). The length of the CDR3 is 13 residues. Trimming removed 5 bases from V and 5 bases from J, with 11 bases in between. CDR1 and CDR2 from the germline V gene are SGHAT and FQNNGV. The CDR3 DNA follows: TGTGCCAGCAGCACTAGCCCCCAAGATACGCAGTATTTT. Protein sequence: CASSTSPQDTQYF.

The chain has TRBV9 and TRBJ2-3; 9 bases match TRBD2. V lost 0 bases, J lost 2 bases, and 7 bases stayed unmatched. This CDR3 is built from 17 residues. Germline CDR1 SGDLS, CDR2 YYNGEE. CDR3 coding DNA: TGTGCCAGCAGCGTAGCTCCCCTAGCGGGAACCACAGATACGCAGTATTTT. This encodes CASSVAPLAGTTDTQYF.